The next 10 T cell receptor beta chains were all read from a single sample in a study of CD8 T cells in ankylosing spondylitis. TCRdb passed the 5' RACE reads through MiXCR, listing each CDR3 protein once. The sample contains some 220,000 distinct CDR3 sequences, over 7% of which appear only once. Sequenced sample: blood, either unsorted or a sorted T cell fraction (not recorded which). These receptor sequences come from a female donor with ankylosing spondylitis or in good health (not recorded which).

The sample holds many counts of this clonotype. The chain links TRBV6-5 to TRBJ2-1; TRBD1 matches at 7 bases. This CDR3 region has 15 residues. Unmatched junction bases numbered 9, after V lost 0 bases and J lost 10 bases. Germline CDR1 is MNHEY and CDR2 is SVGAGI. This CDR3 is CASSYSNTGVGEQFF. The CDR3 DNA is TGTGCCAGCAGTTACTCGAATACAGGGGTAGGCGAGCAGTTCTTC.

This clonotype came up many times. The CDR3 nucleotides are TGTGCCAGCAGTCGGACTAGCGGGAGCGAGCAGTACTTC. Encoded protein: CASSRTSGSEQYF. The V call is TRBV12-3 or TRBV12-4, the J call TRBJ2-7; 13 nucleotides match TRBD2. The V and J ends lost 5 bases and 6 bases, in that order; junction bases with no gene match: 1. This CDR3 contains 13 residues.

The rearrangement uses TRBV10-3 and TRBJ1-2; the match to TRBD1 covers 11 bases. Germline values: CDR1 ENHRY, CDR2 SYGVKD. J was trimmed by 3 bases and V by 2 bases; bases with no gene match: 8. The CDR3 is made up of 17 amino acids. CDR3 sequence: CAISEEIPGQGDYGYTF. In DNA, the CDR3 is TGTGCCATCAGTGAGGAAATTCCGGGACAGGGGGACTATGGCTACACCTTC.

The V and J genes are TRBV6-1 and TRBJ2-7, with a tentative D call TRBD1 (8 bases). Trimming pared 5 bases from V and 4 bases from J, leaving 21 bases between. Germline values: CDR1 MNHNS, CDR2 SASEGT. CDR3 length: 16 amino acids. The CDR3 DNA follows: TGTGCCAGCAGTACCGGACAGGGCTTGGGAGGGTACGAGCAGTACTTC. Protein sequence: CASSTGQGLGGYEQYF.

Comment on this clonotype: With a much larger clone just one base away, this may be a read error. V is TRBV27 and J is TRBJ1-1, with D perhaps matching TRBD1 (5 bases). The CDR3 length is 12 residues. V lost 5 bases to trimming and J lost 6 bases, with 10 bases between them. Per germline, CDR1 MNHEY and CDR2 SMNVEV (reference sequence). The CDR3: CASSTGGAEAFF. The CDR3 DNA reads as TGTGCCAGCAGTACCGGAGGGGCTGAAGCTTTCTTT.

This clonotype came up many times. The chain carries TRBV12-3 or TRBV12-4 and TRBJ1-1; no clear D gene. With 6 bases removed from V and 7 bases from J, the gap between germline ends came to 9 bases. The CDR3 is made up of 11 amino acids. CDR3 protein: CASSRRSEAFF. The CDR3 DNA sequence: TGTGCCAGCAGCCGCAGAAGTGAAGCTTTCTTT.

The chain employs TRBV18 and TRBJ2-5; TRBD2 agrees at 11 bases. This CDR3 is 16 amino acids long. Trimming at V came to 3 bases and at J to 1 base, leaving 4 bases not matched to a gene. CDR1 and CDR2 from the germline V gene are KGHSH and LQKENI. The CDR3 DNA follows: TGTGCCAGCTCACCGACTAGCGGGGCATTCCAAGAGACCCAGTACTTC. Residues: CASSPTSGAFQETQYF.

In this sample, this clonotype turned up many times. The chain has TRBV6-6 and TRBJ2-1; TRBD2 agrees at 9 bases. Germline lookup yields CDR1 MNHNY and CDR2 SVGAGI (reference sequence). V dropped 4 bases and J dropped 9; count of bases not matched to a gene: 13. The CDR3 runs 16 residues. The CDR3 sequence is CASSWVVSGSKGEQFF. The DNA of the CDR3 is TGTGCCAGCAGTTGGGTGGTTAGCGGGAGTAAGGGTGAGCAGTTCTTC.

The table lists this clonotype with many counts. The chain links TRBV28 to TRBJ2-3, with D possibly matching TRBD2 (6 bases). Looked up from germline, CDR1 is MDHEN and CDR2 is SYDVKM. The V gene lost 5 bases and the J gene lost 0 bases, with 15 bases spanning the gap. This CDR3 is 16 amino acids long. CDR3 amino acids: CASSASDLSSTDTQYF. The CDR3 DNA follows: TGTGCCAGCAGTGCTAGCGACCTGTCTAGCACAGATACGCAGTATTTT.

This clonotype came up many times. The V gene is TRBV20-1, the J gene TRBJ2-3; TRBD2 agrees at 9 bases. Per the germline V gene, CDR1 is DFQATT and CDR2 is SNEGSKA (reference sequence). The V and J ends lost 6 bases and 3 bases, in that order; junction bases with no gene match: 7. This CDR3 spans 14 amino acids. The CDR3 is CSAFGTSLTDTQYF. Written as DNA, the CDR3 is TGCAGTGCCTTCGGGACTAGCCTTACAGATACGCAGTATTTT.